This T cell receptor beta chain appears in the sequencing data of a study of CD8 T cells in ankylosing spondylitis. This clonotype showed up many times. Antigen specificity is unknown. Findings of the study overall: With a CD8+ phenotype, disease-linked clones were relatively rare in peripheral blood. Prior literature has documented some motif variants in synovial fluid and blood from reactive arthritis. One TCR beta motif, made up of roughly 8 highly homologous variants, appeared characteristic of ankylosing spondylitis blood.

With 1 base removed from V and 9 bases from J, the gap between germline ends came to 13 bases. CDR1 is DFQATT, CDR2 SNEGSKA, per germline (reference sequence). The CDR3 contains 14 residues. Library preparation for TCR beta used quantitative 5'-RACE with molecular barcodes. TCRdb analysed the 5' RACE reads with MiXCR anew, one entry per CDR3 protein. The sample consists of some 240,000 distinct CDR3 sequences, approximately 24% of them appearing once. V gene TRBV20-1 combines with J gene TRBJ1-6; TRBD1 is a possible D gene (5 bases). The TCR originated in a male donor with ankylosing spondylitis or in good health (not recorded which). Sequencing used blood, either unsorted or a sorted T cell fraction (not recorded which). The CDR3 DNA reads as TGCAGTGCTAGAGCAGGGACTACTGGTTCACCCCTCCACTTT. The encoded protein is CSARAGTTGSPLHF.